These 26 T cell receptor beta chains share one sample of origin, sequenced in a study of glioma-infiltrating T cells after dendritic cell vaccination (dated by TCRdb to about 2016). According to the study, the label for this sample's time point signals: after dendritic cell vaccination, including at tumor progression/relapse. To prepare the library, the immunoSEQ multiplex PCR assay was applied. TCRdb stores this immuneACCESS table with in-frame sequences only. Part of the clones is absent; in the studies checked, under half of the shortfall reflects unresolved V genes, and no reason is known for the rest. The table for this sample lists around 87,000 clones; under 85% of them were counted only once. The biggest ten clones account for 6% to 7.5% of the sample. The material was blood, obtained after dendritic cell vaccination. These receptor sequences come from a human donor with glioblastoma.

The chain couples TRBV6-6 to TRBJ2-5; D uncertain. The CDR3 contains 13 residues. Germline assignment: CDR1 MNHNY and CDR2 SVGAGI (reference sequence). V was cut by 6 bases and J by 0 bases, with 8 bases left in between. The CDR3 bases are TGTGCCAGCAGGCTAGAGAACCAAGAGACCCAGTACTTC. It codes for CASRLENQETQYF.

The V and J genes are TRBV15 and TRBJ2-7; no definite D call. CDR1 is LNHNV, CDR2 YYDKDF, per germline (reference sequence). CDR3 length: 12 amino acids. V lost 5 bases, J lost 1 base, and 6 bases lay in between. The CDR3 DNA is TGTGCCACCAGCGCGGAATCCTACGAGCAGTACTTC. Translated: CATSAESYEQYF. Looking up the rest from reference TRBV15 and TRBJ2-7 gives the full variable domain: DAMVIQNPRYQVTQFGKPVTLSCSQTLNHNVMYWYQQKSSQAPKLLFHYYDKDFNNEADTPDNFQSRRPNTSFCFLDIRSPGLGDTAMYLCATSAESYEQYFGPGTRLTVT.

This clone was recorded a few times. The chain couples TRBV19 to TRBJ2-2, with no clear D. CDR3 length: 14 residues. Trimming removed 3 bases at V and 1 base at J, with 6 bases between. The V gene's germline CDR1 is LNHDA and CDR2 SQIVND (reference sequence). In nucleotides, the CDR3 is TGTGCCAGTAGTATGGGCCAGAACACCGGGGAGCTGTTTTTT. This sequence encodes CASSMGQNTGELFF.

The chain couples TRBV9 to TRBJ2-3, with 11 bases aligning to TRBD2. The ends lost 0 bases at V and 5 bases at J; junction bases unmatched: 5. The germline V gene has CDR1 SGDLS and CDR2 YYNGEE. The CDR3 covers 16 residues. CDR3: CASSVGSSGGRDTQYF. As DNA, the CDR3 is TGTGCCAGCAGCGTAGGGTCTAGCGGGGGGAGAGATACGCAGTATTTT.

The chain joins TRBV12-5 to TRBJ2-2; 9 bases match TRBD2. V lost 2 bases, J lost 6 bases, and 4 bases stayed unmatched. The CDR3 length is 15 residues. The germline CDR1 and CDR2 sequences are LGHNT and FRNRAP. The CDR3 here is CASGLFAGGPGELFF. CDR3 sequence (DNA): TGTGCTAGTGGTTTGTTCGCGGGGGGGCCCGGGGAGCTGTTTTTT.

The chain recombines TRBV6-6 with TRBJ1-1; D gene uncertain. The germline V and J ends were trimmed by 4 bases and 4 bases, with 10 bases remaining between them. There are 13 residues in the CDR3. Germline V gives CDR1 MNHNY, CDR2 SVGAGI (reference sequence). Written as DNA, the CDR3 is TGTGCCAGCAGTTCCCTAGAGGGCACTGAAGCTTTCTTT. Translated, it gives CASSSLEGTEAFF.

The J gene is TRBJ2-7, the V gene TRBV2, with 7 positions matching TRBD2. This CDR3 region has 15 residues. Germline assignment: CDR1 SNHLY and CDR2 FYNNEI. The J segment lost 2 bases and the V segment lost 4 bases, leaving 8 bases of the junction unmatched. This chain's CDR3 is CASSAERGLTYEQYF. CDR3 DNA: TGTGCCAGCAGTGCGGAGCGGGGCCTCACCTACGAGCAGTACTTC. The full variable domain, rest sourced from reference TRBV2 and TRBJ2-7, is EPEVTQTPSHQVTQMGQEVILRCVPISNHLYFYWYRQILGQKVEFLVSFYNNEISEKSEIFDDQFSVERPDGSNFTLKIRSTKLEDSAMYFCASSAERGLTYEQYFGPGTRLTVT.

This clone was seen more than once but under ten times. The gene calls are TRBV2 and TRBJ1-6, with 10 positions matching TRBD1. The germline gives CDR1 SNHLY, CDR2 FYNNEI. The CDR3 consists of 15 residues. V was clipped by 4 bases and J by 9 bases; unmatched bases: 6. CDR3 sequence reads: CASSARRTGGSPLHF. As DNA, the CDR3 is TGTGCCAGCAGTGCGAGGAGGACAGGGGGTTCACCCCTCCACTTT. Full variable domain (missing parts from reference TRBV2 and TRBJ1-6): EPEVTQTPSHQVTQMGQEVILRCVPISNHLYFYWYRQILGQKVEFLVSFYNNEISEKSEIFDDQFSVERPDGSNFTLKIRSTKLEDSAMYFCASSARRTGGSPLHFGNGTRLTVT.

V usage is TRBV18 and J usage is TRBJ1-1, with TRBD1 identical over 7 bases. After removal of 3 bases from V and 4 bases from J, the junction contained 5 bases not matched to a gene. Germline V gene data show CDR1 as KGHSH and CDR2 as LQKENI. The CDR3 length is 14 residues. CDR3 loop: CASSPGQISTEAFF. The DNA for the CDR3 is TGTGCCAGCTCACCGGGACAGATCTCCACTGAAGCTTTCTTT.

The V call is TRBV30, the J call TRBJ1-1; D is possibly TRBD1 (5 bases). The CDR3 runs to 14 residues. V shed 6 bases and J shed 5 bases, with 19 bases lying between them. Germline CDR1 and CDR2: GTSNPN and SVGIG (reference sequence). CDR3 DNA: TGTGCCTGCCCTTCTAGACAGTCAGGAACTGAAGCTTTCTTT. Protein: CACPSRQSGTEAFF.

The sample holds one count of this clone. The V gene is TRBV2, the J gene TRBJ1-6, with D possibly TRBD1 on 5 matching bases. Trimming took 5 bases from V and 0 from J, leaving 8 bases between them. There are 15 residues in the CDR3. In germline, CDR1 is SNHLY, CDR2 FYNNEI. DNA for the CDR3: TGTGCCAGCAGTCGCGACAGCTCCTATAATTCACCCCTCCACTTT. Residues: CASSRDSSYNSPLHF.

V is TRBV7-2 and J is TRBJ1-1, with a weak D call TRBD1 (6 bases). Germline CDR1 and CDR2: SGHTA and FQGNSA. Trimming took 1 base from V and 5 from J, leaving 14 bases between them. The length of the CDR3 is 15 residues. The CDR3 coding sequence is TGTGCCAGCAGCTTAGATCTGATAGACAGGACTGAAGCTTTCTTT. The encoded protein is CASSLDLIDRTEAFF.

J is TRBJ1-1 and V is TRBV6-4; weak D call: TRBD1 (5 bases). Trimming took 4 bases from V and 1 from J, leaving 13 bases between them. The CDR3 runs 15 residues. The germline CDR1 and CDR2 sequences are MRHNA and SNTAGT. The CDR3 DNA reads as TGTGCCAGCAGTGGGGGGGACGGTCCGAACACTGAAGCTTTCTTT. Protein product: CASSGGDGPNTEAFF.

The chain carries TRBV7-3 and TRBJ1-2, with 7 nucleotides matching TRBD1. There are 13 residues in the CDR3. Germline CDR1 is SGHTA and CDR2 is FQGTGA. Germline trimming cut 6 bases from V and 4 bases from J; bases unmatched to any gene: 5. CDR3 bases: TGTGCCAGCAGTTCCGGGACAGCCTATGGCTACACCTTC. Translated: CASSSGTAYGYTF. The variable domain in full, with the rest retrieved from reference TRBV7-3 and TRBJ1-2, is GAGVSQTPSNKVTEKGKYVELRCDPISGHTALYWYRQSLGQGPEFLIYFQGTGAADDSGLPNDRFFAVRPEGSVSTLKIQRTERGDSAVYLCASSSGTAYGYTFGSGTRLTVV.

The chain has TRBV19 and TRBJ1-3, with 9 bases identical to TRBD1. Germline V gives CDR1 LNHDA, CDR2 SQIVND (reference sequence). V lost 7 bases, J lost 0 bases, and 13 bases stayed unmatched. The CDR3 is made up of 18 amino acids. The CDR3 sequence: CASIKSQGASGSGNTIYF. CDR3 DNA: TGTGCCAGTATTAAGTCACAGGGGGCCTCTGGCTCTGGAAACACCATATATTTT.

This clone was observed a handful of times. This rearrangement joins TRBV25-1 to TRBJ2-1, with D possibly matching TRBD2 (7 bases). The CDR3 covers 13 residues. With 4 bases removed from V and 7 bases from J, the gap between germline ends came to 11 bases. Germline-derived CDR1 and CDR2 are MGHDK and SYGVNS. Here the CDR3 reads CASSVGGRNEQFF. The CDR3 coding sequence is TGTGCCAGCAGTGTGGGGGGGCGGAATGAGCAGTTCTTC.

The V call is TRBV6-6, the J call TRBJ1-1; D is possibly TRBD1 (5 bases). This CDR3 spans 14 amino acids. Germline V gene lookup returns CDR1 MNHNY and CDR2 SVGAGI (reference sequence). V lost 6 bases, J lost 5 bases, and 16 bases lay in between. CDR3 sequence: CASSLGGLGTEAFF. Here the CDR3 DNA reads TGTGCCAGCAGCCTCGGGGGACTGGGGACTGAAGCTTTCTTT.

The chain carries TRBV29-1 and TRBJ2-7; TRBD1 aligns across 7 bases. Unmatched junction bases numbered 7, after V lost 5 bases and J lost 0 bases. The germline gives CDR1 SQVTM, CDR2 ANQGSEA. This CDR3 is 14 amino acids long. CDR3 loop: CSVHTGVSSYEQYF. The CDR3 nucleotides read TGCAGCGTTCACACAGGGGTTAGCTCCTACGAGCAGTACTTC.

This chain links TRBV7-3 with TRBJ2-1; D is unclear. The CDR3 is made up of 14 amino acids. V lost 1 base, J lost 7 bases, and 11 bases lay in between. Germline CDR1 is SGHTA and CDR2 is FQGTGA. CDR3 protein: CASSLRPQENEQFF. The CDR3 bases are TGTGCCAGCAGCTTAAGACCTCAGGAAAATGAGCAGTTCTTC.

This clone has just a few counts. The CDR3 is CASAAQGTYGYTF. CDR3 bases: TGTGCCAGCGCAGCACAGGGCACCTATGGCTACACCTTC. The rearrangement uses TRBV2 and TRBJ1-2, with a tentative D call TRBD1 (6 bases). The CDR3 length is 13 residues. The germline V and J ends were trimmed by 8 bases and 4 bases, with 14 bases remaining between them. CDR1 SNHLY and CDR2 FYNNEI come from the germline V gene.

The gene calls are TRBV11-2 and TRBJ1-5; 9 bases are a match to TRBD1. Germline CDR1 and CDR2: SGHAT and FQNNGV. The CDR3 is made up of 16 amino acids. With 5 bases clipped from V and 4 bases from J, the junction kept 9 bases outside the gene matches. The CDR3, as DNA: TGTGCCAGCAGCCCCGCTGGGACAGGGCATAATCAGCCCCAGCATTTT. Translating gives CASSPAGTGHNQPQHF.

The genes are TRBV7-2 and TRBJ1-3, with 9 positions matching TRBD1. V dropped 3 bases and J dropped 2; count of bases not matched to a gene: 2. This CDR3 has 15 residues. Germline loops: CDR1 SGHTA, CDR2 FQGNSA. DNA for the CDR3: TGTGCCAGCAGCTTTACAGGGGGCACTGGAAACACCATATATTTT. It translates to CASSFTGGTGNTIYF.

This clone came up a few times. The rearrangement uses TRBV10-3 and TRBJ2-1; TRBD2 is a possible D gene (6 bases). The V and J ends lost 4 bases and 8 bases respectively, with 15 bases between them. Germline CDR1 ENHRY, CDR2 SYGVKD. The CDR3 loop spans 14 amino acids. In DNA, the CDR3 is TGTGCCATCAGTGCCTTGGAGGGATCGGATGAGCAGTTCTTC. Translating it yields CAISALEGSDEQFF.

This chain links TRBV6-1 with TRBJ2-1, with 14 nucleotides matching TRBD2. CDR3 size: 15 residues. The germline V gene has CDR1 MNHNS and CDR2 SASEGT. Trimming removed 6 bases from V and 9 bases from J; junction bases left unmatched: 7. The CDR3 region is CASSATSGGASEQFF. The CDR3 nucleotides are TGTGCCAGCAGCGCGACTAGCGGGGGGGCGAGTGAGCAGTTCTTC.

V usage is TRBV19 and J usage is TRBJ1-5; a possible D gene is TRBD1 (5 bases). Germline values: CDR1 LNHDA, CDR2 SQIVND (reference sequence). V was trimmed by 9 bases and J by 5 bases, leaving 17 bases between them. This CDR3 has 14 residues. DNA of the CDR3: TGTGCCAGCCAGGCCATCCCGGGGGATCAGCCCCAGCATTTT. Amino acids: CASQAIPGDQPQHF.

The chain recombines TRBV5-1 with TRBJ1-3, with D possibly TRBD1 on 5 matching bases. The CDR3 covers 16 residues. The germline V gene encodes CDR1 SGHRS and CDR2 YFSETQ. V lost 3 bases to trimming and J lost 0 bases, with 13 bases between them. CDR3 nucleotides: TGCGCCAGCAGCTGGGGGGAGCGAATCTCTGGAAACACCATATATTTT. It is translated as CASSWGERISGNTIYF.